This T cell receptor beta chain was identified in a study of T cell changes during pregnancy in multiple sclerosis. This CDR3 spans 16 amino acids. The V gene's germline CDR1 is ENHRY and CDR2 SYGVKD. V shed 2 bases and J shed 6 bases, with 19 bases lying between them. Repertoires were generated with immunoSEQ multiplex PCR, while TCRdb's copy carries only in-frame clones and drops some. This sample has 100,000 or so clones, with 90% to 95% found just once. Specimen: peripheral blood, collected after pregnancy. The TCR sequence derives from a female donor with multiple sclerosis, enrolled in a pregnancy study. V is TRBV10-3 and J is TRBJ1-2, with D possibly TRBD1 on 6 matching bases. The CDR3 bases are TGTGCCATCAGTGAGACCTTAAACGACAGGACACATGGCTACACCTTC. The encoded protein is CAISETLNDRTHGYTF.